This entry is about one T cell receptor beta chain. The data derive from a study of cytotoxic CD8 clonotypes in ibrutinib-treated CLL. The repertoire was sequenced with immunoSEQ multiplex PCR; TCRdb's copy has only in-frame clones and lacks some. The table includes 55,000 to 85,000 clones, 75% to 95% detected once. This CDR3 has 14 residues. The trim removed 5 bases at V and 4 bases at J, leaving 4 bases unmatched. Germline CDR1 MDHEN, CDR2 SYDVKM. Sequencing was performed on PBMCs, taken after 12 months of ibrutinib treatment. The V gene is TRBV28, the J gene TRBJ2-1; TRBD2 agrees at 8 bases. The receptor's source is a human donor with chronic lymphocytic leukemia. The CDR3 protein is CASSKLAAYNEQFF. For the CDR3, the DNA is TGTGCCAGCAGTAAACTAGCGGCTTACAATGAGCAGTTCTTC.